Each of the 7 T cell receptor beta chains below was sequenced from the same sample in a study of T cell responses to AZD1222 COVID-19 vaccine. The protocol was immunoSEQ multiplex PCR, while the TCRdb copy is restricted to in-frame clones and leaves out a portion. Of about 140,000 clones in the sample, 80% to 95% are singletons; the top ten hold approximately 3.8%. The sequences come from peripheral blood, collected 28 days after the second AZD1222 dose. These TCRs come from an adult who received the AZD1222 COVID-19 vaccine.

The chain couples TRBV12-3 or TRBV12-4 to TRBJ2-7, with D tentatively TRBD1 (5 bases). CDR3 length: 13 amino acids. V was trimmed by 3 bases and J by 4 bases, leaving 10 bases between them. For the CDR3, the DNA is TGTGCCAGCAGTTTTGGACAACCTTACGAGCAGTACTTC. Translating gives CASSFGQPYEQYF.

The CDR3 loop reads CASSDREVSYGYTF. The CDR3 DNA reads TGTGCCAGCAGCGACAGGGAGGTCAGCTATGGCTACACCTTC. The chain recombines TRBV9 with TRBJ1-2, with D tentatively TRBD1 (6 bases). There are 14 residues in the CDR3. Per the germline V gene, CDR1 is SGDLS and CDR2 is YYNGEE. The V end was cut by 3 bases, the J end by 4 bases, with 13 bases between.

To note about this clone: At one boundary the junction diverges from the germline segment, which might be a read error. The chain uses TRBV30 and TRBJ2-7, with TRBD2 matching over 7 bases. CDR3 length: 12 residues. Germline V gene data show CDR1 as GTSNPN and CDR2 as SVGIG (reference sequence). CDR3: CAGIIPGGRVDF. DNA for the CDR3: TGTGCCGGGATCATCCCGGGCGGGAGAGTCGACTTC.

The rearrangement links TRBV10-3 to TRBJ2-2; 7 positions match TRBD1. V dropped 5 bases and J dropped 1; count of bases not matched to a gene: 4. In germline, CDR1 is ENHRY, CDR2 SYGVKD. CDR3 length equals 15 residues. The CDR3 protein is CAISKGQQNTGELFF. The CDR3 nucleotides are TGTGCCATCAGTAAGGGACAGCAGAACACCGGGGAGCTGTTTTTT.

The chain carries TRBV28 and TRBJ1-1; D gene uncertain. The CDR3 loop spans 14 amino acids. The V end lost 2 bases, the J end lost 1 base, and 8 bases lay between the germline ends. Germline V gene sequence: CDR1 MDHEN, CDR2 SYDVKM. CDR3 in amino acids: CASSLDGSNTEAFF. The CDR3 nucleotides read TGTGCCAGCAGTTTAGACGGATCGAACACTGAAGCTTTCTTT.

This chain links TRBV5-4 with TRBJ2-3, with D perhaps assigned TRBD1 or TRBD2 (5 bases each). The V gene lost 3 bases and the J gene lost 0 bases, with 14 bases spanning the gap. Germline CDR1 and CDR2: SGHNT and YYREEE (reference sequence). This CDR3 is 16 amino acids long. The CDR3: CASSWDGAASTDTQYF. CDR3 coding DNA: TGTGCCAGCAGCTGGGACGGGGCGGCTAGCACAGATACGCAGTATTTT.

The genes are TRBV10-3 and TRBJ2-7, with 12 bases lining up with TRBD2. The germline V gene has CDR1 ENHRY and CDR2 SYGVKD. CDR3 length equals 15 residues. The trim removed 4 bases at V and 3 bases at J, leaving 4 bases unmatched. The CDR3 DNA follows: TGTGCCATCAGTGGGACTAGCGGGAACTACTACGAGCAGTACTTC. As protein: CAISGTSGNYYEQYF.